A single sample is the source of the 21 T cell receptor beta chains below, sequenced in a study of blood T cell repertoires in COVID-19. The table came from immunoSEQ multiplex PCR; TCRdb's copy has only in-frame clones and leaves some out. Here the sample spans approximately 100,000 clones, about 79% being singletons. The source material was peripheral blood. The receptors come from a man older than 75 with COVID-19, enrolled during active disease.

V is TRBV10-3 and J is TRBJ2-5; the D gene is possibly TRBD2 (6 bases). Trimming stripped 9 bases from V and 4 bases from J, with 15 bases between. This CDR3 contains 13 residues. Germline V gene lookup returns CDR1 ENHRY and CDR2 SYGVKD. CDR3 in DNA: TGTGCCATGGCGGAAGGAGGGGCAGAGACCCAGTACTTC. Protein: CAMAEGGAETQYF.

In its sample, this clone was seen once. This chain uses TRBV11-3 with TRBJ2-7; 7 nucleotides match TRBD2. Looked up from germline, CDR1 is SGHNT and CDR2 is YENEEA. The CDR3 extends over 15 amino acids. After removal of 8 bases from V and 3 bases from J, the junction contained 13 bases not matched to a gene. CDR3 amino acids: CASGADREVYYEQYF. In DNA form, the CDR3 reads TGTGCCAGCGGAGCTGATCGGGAGGTATACTACGAGCAGTACTTC.

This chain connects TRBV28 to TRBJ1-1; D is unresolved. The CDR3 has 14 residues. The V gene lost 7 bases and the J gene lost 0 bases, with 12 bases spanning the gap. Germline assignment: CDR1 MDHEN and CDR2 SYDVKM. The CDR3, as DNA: TGTGCCAGCACCGGACTTTCCATGAACACTGAAGCTTTCTTT. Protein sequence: CASTGLSMNTEAFF. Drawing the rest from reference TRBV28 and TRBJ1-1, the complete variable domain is DVKVTQSSRYLVKRTGEKVFLECVQDMDHENMFWYRQDPGLGLRLIYFSYDVKMKEKGDIPEGYSVSREKKERFSLILESASTNQTSMYLCASTGLSMNTEAFFGQGTRLTVV.

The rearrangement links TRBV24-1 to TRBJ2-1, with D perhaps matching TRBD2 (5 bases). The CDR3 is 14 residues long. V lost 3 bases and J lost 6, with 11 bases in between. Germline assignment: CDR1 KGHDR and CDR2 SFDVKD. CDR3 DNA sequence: TGTGCCACCAGTGATACGGACTCGGGCAATGAGCAGTTCTTC. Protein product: CATSDTDSGNEQFF.

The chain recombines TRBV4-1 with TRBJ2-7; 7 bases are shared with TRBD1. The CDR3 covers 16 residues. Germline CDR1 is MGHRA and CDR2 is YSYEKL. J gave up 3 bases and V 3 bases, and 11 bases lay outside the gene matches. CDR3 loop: CASSQGEQGLHYEQYF. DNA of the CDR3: TGCGCCAGCAGCCAGGGGGAACAGGGGCTTCACTACGAGCAGTACTTC.

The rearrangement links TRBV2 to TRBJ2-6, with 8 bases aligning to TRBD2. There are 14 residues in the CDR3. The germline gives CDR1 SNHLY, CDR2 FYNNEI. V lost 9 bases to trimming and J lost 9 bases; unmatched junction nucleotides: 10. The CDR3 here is CARGKAGGGNVLTF. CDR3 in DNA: TGTGCCAGAGGGAAGGCGGGGGGCGGCAACGTCCTGACTTTC.

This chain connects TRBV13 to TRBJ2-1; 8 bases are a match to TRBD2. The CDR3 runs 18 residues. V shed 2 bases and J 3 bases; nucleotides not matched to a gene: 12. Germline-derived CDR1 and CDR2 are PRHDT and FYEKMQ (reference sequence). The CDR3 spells CASSLFRIREGRYNEQFF. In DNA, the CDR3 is TGTGCCAGCAGCTTATTCCGCATCCGGGAGGGCCGCTACAATGAGCAGTTCTTC. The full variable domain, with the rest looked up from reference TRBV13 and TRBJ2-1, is AAGVIQSPRHLIKEKRETATLKCYPIPRHDTVYWYQQGPGQDPQFLISFYEKMQSDKGSIPDRFSAQQFSDYHSELNMSSLELGDSALYFCASSLFRIREGRYNEQFFGPGTRLTVL.

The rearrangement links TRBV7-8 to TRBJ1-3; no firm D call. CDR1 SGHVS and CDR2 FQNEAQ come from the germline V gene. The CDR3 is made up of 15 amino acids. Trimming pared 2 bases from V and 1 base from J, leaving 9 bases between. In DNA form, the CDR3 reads TGTGCCAGCAGCTTAACCCGCGGGTCTGGAAACACCATATATTTT. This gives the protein CASSLTRGSGNTIYF. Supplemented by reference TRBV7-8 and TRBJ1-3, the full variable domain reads GAGVSQSPRYKVAKRGQDVALRCDPISGHVSLFWYQQALGQGPEFLTYFQNEAQLDKSGLPSDRFFAERPEGSVSTLKIQRTQQEDSAVYLCASSLTRGSGNTIYFGEGSWLTVV.

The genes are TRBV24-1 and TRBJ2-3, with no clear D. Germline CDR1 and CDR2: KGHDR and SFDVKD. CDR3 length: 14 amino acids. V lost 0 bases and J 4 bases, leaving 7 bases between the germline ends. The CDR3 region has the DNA TGTGCCACCAGTGATTTGCTGGGCCCAGATACGCAGTATTTT. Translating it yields CATSDLLGPDTQYF.

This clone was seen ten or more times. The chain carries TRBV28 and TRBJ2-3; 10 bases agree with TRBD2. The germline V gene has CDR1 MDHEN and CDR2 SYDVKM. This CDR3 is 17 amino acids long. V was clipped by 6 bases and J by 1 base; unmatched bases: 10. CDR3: CASSSLLTSGGTDTQYF. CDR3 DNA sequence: TGTGCCAGCAGCTCTCTTCTAACTAGCGGGGGCACAGATACGCAGTATTTT. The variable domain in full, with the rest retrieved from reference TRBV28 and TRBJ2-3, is DVKVTQSSRYLVKRTGEKVFLECVQDMDHENMFWYRQDPGLGLRLIYFSYDVKMKEKGDIPEGYSVSREKKERFSLILESASTNQTSMYLCASSSLLTSGGTDTQYFGPGTRLTVL.

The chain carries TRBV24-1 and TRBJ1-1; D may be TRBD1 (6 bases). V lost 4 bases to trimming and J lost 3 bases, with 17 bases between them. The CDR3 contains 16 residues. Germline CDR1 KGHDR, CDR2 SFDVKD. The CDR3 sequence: CATSDRKQGWDTEAFF. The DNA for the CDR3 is TGTGCCACCAGTGACCGCAAACAGGGCTGGGACACTGAAGCTTTCTTT.

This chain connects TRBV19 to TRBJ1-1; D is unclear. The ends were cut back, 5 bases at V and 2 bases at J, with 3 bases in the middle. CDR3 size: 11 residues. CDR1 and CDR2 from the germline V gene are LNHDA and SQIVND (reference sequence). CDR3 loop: CASSVNTEAFF. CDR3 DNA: TGTGCCAGTAGTGTAAACACTGAAGCTTTCTTT.

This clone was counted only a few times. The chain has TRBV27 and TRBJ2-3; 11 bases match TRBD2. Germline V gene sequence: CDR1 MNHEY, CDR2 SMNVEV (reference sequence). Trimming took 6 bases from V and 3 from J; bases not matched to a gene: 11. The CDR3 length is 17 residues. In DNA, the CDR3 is TGTGCCAGCAGACCTAGGGTAACTAGCGGGAGAACAGATACGCAGTATTTT. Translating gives CASRPRVTSGRTDTQYF.

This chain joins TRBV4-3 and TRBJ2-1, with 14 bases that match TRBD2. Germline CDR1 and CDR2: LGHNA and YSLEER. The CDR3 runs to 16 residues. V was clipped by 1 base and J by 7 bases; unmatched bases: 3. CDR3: CASSQARTSGRNEQFF. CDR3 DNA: TGCGCCAGCAGCCAAGCACGGACTAGCGGGAGGAATGAGCAGTTCTTC.

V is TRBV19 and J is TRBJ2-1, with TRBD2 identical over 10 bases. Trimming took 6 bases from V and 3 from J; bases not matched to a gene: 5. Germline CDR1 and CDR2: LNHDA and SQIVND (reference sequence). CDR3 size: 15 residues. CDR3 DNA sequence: TGTGCCAGTAGAAGCGGGAGGGCACTCTACAATGAGCAGTTCTTC. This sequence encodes CASRSGRALYNEQFF.

The CDR3 loop reads CASSEGGTGGEKLFF. DNA for the CDR3: TGTGCCAGCAGTGAAGGGGGGACAGGCGGTGAAAAACTGTTTTTT. The V call is TRBV2, the J call TRBJ1-4; 8 bases line up with TRBD1. In germline, CDR1 is SNHLY, CDR2 FYNNEI. Germline trimming cut 1 base from V and 7 bases from J; bases unmatched to any gene: 5. The CDR3 has 15 residues.

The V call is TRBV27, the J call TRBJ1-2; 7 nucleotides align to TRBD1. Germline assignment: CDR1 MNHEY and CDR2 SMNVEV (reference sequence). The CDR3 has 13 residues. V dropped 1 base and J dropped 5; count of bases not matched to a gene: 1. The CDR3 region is CASSLWGQYGYTF. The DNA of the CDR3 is TGTGCCAGCAGTTTATGGGGACAGTATGGCTACACCTTC.

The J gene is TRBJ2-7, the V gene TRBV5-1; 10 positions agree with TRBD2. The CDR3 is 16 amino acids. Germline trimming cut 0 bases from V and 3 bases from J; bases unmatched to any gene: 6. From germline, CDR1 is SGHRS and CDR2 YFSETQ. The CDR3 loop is CASSLEGTSGNYEQYF. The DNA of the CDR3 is TGCGCCAGCAGCTTGGAAGGAACTAGCGGGAACTACGAGCAGTACTTC.

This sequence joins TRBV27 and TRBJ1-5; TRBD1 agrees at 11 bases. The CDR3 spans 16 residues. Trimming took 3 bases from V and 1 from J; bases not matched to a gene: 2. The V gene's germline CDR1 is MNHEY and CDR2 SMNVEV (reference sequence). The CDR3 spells CASSFWTGGSNQPQHF. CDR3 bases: TGTGCCAGCAGTTTCTGGACAGGGGGCAGCAATCAGCCCCAGCATTTT.

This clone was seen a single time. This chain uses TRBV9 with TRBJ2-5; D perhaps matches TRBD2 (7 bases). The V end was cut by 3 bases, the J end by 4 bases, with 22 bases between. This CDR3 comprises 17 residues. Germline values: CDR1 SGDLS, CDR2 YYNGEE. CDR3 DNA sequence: TGTGCCAGCAGCGAGGAGGCGGGGGCAGGGACAATAGAGACCCAGTACTTC. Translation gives CASSEEAGAGTIETQYF. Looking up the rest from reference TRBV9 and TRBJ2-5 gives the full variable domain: DSGVTQTPKHLITATGQRVTLRCSPRSGDLSVYWYQQSLDQGLQFLIQYYNGEERAKGNILERFSAQQFPDLHSELNLSSLELGDSALYFCASSEEAGAGTIETQYFGPGTRLLVL.

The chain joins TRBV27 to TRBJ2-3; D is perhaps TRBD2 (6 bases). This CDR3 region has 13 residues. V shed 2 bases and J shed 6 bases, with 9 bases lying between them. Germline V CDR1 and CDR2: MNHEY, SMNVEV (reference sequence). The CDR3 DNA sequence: TGTGCCAGCAGTTTAGCGGGAAGGGATACGCAGTATTTT. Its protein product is CASSLAGRDTQYF.